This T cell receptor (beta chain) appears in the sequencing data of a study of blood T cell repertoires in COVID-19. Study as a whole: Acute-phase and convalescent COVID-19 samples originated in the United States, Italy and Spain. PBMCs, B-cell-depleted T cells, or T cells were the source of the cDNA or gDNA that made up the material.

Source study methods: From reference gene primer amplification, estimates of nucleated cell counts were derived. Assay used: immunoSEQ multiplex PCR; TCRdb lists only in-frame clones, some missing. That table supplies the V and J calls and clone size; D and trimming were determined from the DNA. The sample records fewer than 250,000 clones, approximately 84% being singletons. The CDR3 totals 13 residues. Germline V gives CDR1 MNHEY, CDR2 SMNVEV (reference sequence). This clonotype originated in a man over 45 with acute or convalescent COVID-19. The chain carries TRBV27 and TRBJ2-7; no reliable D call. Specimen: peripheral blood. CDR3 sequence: CASSNGPSYEQYF. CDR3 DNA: TGTGCGTCTTCGAATGGGCCCTCCTACGAGCAGTACTTC.